This T cell receptor beta chain was sequenced during a study of T cell responses to AZD1222 COVID-19 vaccine. Sequencing was performed with immunoSEQ multiplex PCR; in TCRdb, only in-frame clones are kept and a portion is missing. The sample gives 90,000 to 120,000 clones, roughly 85% of which show up once; 2% to 2.5% is in the top ten. Trimming pared 3 bases from V and 5 bases from J, leaving 17 bases between. Germline CDR1 reads LNHDA; CDR2 reads SQIVND (reference sequence). CDR3 length: 16 amino acids. This chain connects TRBV19 to TRBJ2-1; D gene ambiguous. This sequence originates from an adult who received the AZD1222 COVID-19 vaccine. The source material was peripheral blood, sampled 28 days after the second AZD1222 dose. The DNA for the CDR3 is TGTGCCAGTAGTATCACCAGCCAGTTGACAAACAATGAGCAGTTCTTC. This gives the protein CASSITSQLTNNEQFF.